Shown below are 26 T cell receptor beta chains from a single sample sequenced in a study of response to subunit inactivated influenza vaccine. TCRdb reprocessed the RT-PCR reads with MiXCR, giving one entry per CDR3 protein. The sample holds more than 450,000 distinct CDR3 sequences, 7.5% to 8.5% seen once. Material: PBMCs from blood, obtained approximately 25 months after vaccination. The receptors originated from a man aged 50 to 69 who received an inactivated influenza vaccine.

This clonotype has just a few counts. The chain carries TRBV28 and TRBJ1-1; D remains ambiguous. The CDR3 spans 14 residues. Looked up from germline, CDR1 is MDHEN and CDR2 is SYDVKM. Trimming took 6 bases from V and 0 from J, leaving 11 bases between them. As DNA, the CDR3 is TGTGCCAGCAGCCTCCTGGGGATGAACACTGAAGCTTTCTTT. Protein product: CASSLLGMNTEAFF.

A remark on this clonotype: This may be a read error: a much more frequent sequence differs by one nucleotide. The chain links TRBV4-1 to TRBJ2-2, with a possible D match to TRBD2 (5 bases). The CDR3 extends over 15 amino acids. Germline V lookup: CDR1 MGHRA, CDR2 YSYEKL. CDR3 amino acids: CASTPAPANTGELLF. DNA for the CDR3: TGCGCCAGCACGCCAGCGCCAGCGAACACCGGGGAGCTGTTATTT.

This clonotype was counted a few times. The V gene is TRBV4-3, the J gene TRBJ1-2; a weak D match, TRBD1 (5 bases). The CDR3 loop spans 16 amino acids. Germline-derived CDR1 and CDR2 are LGHNA and YSLEER. Deletions cut 0 bases from V and 4 bases from J, with 15 bases between. CDR3: CASSQDSDGGGYGYTF. In DNA form, the CDR3 reads TGCGCCAGCAGCCAAGACTCGGACGGGGGTGGCTATGGCTACACCTTC.

This clonotype has a count of ten or more. The CDR3 DNA reads as TGTGCCAGCAGCGTAGATCCGGGAAGGGCTGAAGCTTTCTTT. Translating gives CASSVDPGRAEAFF. The rearrangement joins TRBV9 to TRBJ1-1; no definite D call. This CDR3 has 14 amino acids. The V gene lost 0 bases and the J gene lost 6 bases, with 12 bases spanning the gap. CDR1 is SGDLS, CDR2 YYNGEE, per germline.

The J gene is TRBJ2-3, the V gene TRBV6-1, with D possibly TRBD2 on 7 matching bases. This CDR3 spans 15 amino acids. V lost 3 bases and J lost 4, with 14 bases in between. Germline loops: CDR1 MNHNS, CDR2 SASEGT. CDR3 nucleotide sequence: TGTGCCAGCAGTGATGCGGGGGCTAAAGCAGATACGCAGTATTTT. Protein sequence: CASSDAGAKADTQYF.

The rearrangement links TRBV6-2 or TRBV6-3 to TRBJ2-3, with 11 bases fitting TRBD2. V trimming: 3 bases; J trimming: 5 bases; junction bases outside the gene matches: 7. Germline V CDR1 and CDR2: MNHEY, SVGEGT. The CDR3 has 16 residues. CDR3: CASSYSGGAGEDTQYF. CDR3 bases: TGTGCCAGCAGTTATAGCGGGGGGGCCGGGGAAGATACGCAGTATTTT.

This clonotype has just a few counts. The chain uses TRBV10-3 and TRBJ1-1, with 9 nucleotides matching TRBD1. Germline assignment: CDR1 ENHRY and CDR2 SYGVKD. The CDR3 spans 14 residues. The V gene end was trimmed by 6 bases and the J gene end by 1 base; junction bases not matched to a gene: 3. The CDR3 sequence is CAIRGTGTNTEAFF. The CDR3 nucleotides are TGTGCCATCAGAGGGACAGGGACGAACACTGAAGCTTTCTTT.

Worth noting for this clonotype: Germline is not matched at one junction end, which may reflect a read error. V and J are TRBV20-1 and TRBJ2-5; 11 positions agree with TRBD2. The germline V gene has CDR1 DFQATT and CDR2 SNEGSKA (reference sequence). The CDR3 totals 15 residues. This CDR3 is CSASPTSGNQEIQYF. The DNA of the CDR3 is TGCAGTGCTAGCCCGACTAGCGGGAACCAAGAGATCCAGTACTTC.

There are a few counts of this clonotype. This sequence joins TRBV18 and TRBJ2-5; tentatively, D is TRBD1 (6 bases). Deletions cut 6 bases from V and 3 bases from J, with 14 bases between. This CDR3 has 14 residues. Germline V gives CDR1 KGHSH, CDR2 LQKENI. CDR3 sequence: CASSPSAGEETQYF. The CDR3 nucleotides read TGTGCCAGCTCTCCCAGCGCAGGGGAAGAGACCCAGTACTTC.

The gene calls are TRBV5-1 and TRBJ2-3, with 10 bases fitting TRBD2. V lost 2 bases, J lost 4 bases, and 4 bases stayed unmatched. Germline CDR1 SGHRS, CDR2 YFSETQ. This CDR3 contains 15 residues. The CDR3 bases are TGCGCCAGCAGCTTAACCGGGACTAGCGCAGATACGCAGTATTTT. Protein product: CASSLTGTSADTQYF.

The table lists this clonotype with a few counts. This chain links TRBV20-1 with TRBJ1-2; D remains ambiguous. V lost 2 bases and J 4 bases, leaving 11 bases between the germline ends. This CDR3 comprises 13 residues. Germline V gene lookup returns CDR1 DFQATT and CDR2 SNEGSKA (reference sequence). The CDR3 DNA reads TGCAGTGCTAGATGGCAGACTTCCTATGGCTACACCTTC. Protein product: CSARWQTSYGYTF.

V gene TRBV7-8 combines with J gene TRBJ2-7; TRBD2 agrees at 8 bases. There are 16 residues in the CDR3. V shed 5 bases, J shed 0 bases, and the junction held 9 bases outside the gene matches. In germline, CDR1 is SGHVS, CDR2 FQNEAQ. CDR3 nucleotides: TGTGCCAGCAGCAAAGGAGCGGGAGAAGCCTCCTACGAGCAGTACTTC. Translated, it gives CASSKGAGEASYEQYF.

This clonotype was seen a handful of times. CDR3 bases: TGTGCCAGCAGCTTGGGGTCAGACTCTGGAAACACCATATATTTT. Translated, it gives CASSLGSDSGNTIYF. The rearrangement joins TRBV5-5 to TRBJ1-3, with D uncertain. V was clipped by 0 bases and J by 0 bases, with 7 bases between them. Germline V gene data show CDR1 as SGHKS and CDR2 as YYEKEE (reference sequence). The CDR3 is 15 amino acids.

In this sample, this clonotype turned up many times. The V and J genes are TRBV11-3 and TRBJ2-7; the D is unclear. This CDR3 is 13 amino acids long. Per germline, CDR1 SGHNT and CDR2 YENEEA. Trimming removed 0 bases from V and 6 bases from J, with 9 bases in between. The CDR3, as DNA: TGTGCCAGCAGCTTAGATGGTGATCGCGAGCAGTACTTC. It specifies CASSLDGDREQYF.

This clonotype was observed at least ten times. This chain links TRBV5-6 with TRBJ1-2, with D uncertain. The CDR3 runs 13 residues. Deletions cut 3 bases from V and 2 bases from J, with 8 bases between. Germline CDR1 SGHDT, CDR2 YYEEEE. Written as DNA, the CDR3 is TGTGCCAGCAGCTCCGGGATAAACTATGGCTACACCTTC. Translated, it gives CASSSGINYGYTF.

This clonotype appeared many times. The chain recombines TRBV7-3 with TRBJ2-2; tentatively, D is TRBD1 (5 bases). From germline, CDR1 is SGHTA and CDR2 FQGTGA. CDR3 size: 14 residues. Trimming left V 6 bases short and J 1 base short, with 9 bases between. The CDR3 region is CASSPDRNTGELFF. The DNA for the CDR3 is TGTGCCAGCAGTCCCGACAGGAACACCGGGGAGCTGTTTTTT.

In this sample, this clonotype turned up a few times. This rearrangement joins TRBV4-2 to TRBJ1-5; TRBD1 aligns across 9 bases. V lost 4 bases to trimming and J lost 2 bases; unmatched junction nucleotides: 9. CDR1 LGHNA and CDR2 YNFKEQ come from the germline V gene. The CDR3 extends over 17 amino acids. The chain's CDR3 is CASSPSRGQGGNQPQHF. CDR3 bases: TGTGCCAGCAGCCCCTCCCGGGGACAGGGAGGCAATCAGCCCCAGCATTTT.

The chain has TRBV20-1 and TRBJ2-7, with D perhaps matching TRBD1 (6 bases). Germline V CDR1 and CDR2: DFQATT, SNEGSKA (reference sequence). Trimming left V 5 bases short and J 5 bases short, with 13 bases between. This CDR3 region has 12 residues. The CDR3 spells CSAPTGHDEQYF. As DNA, the CDR3 is TGCAGTGCTCCTACAGGGCACGACGAGCAGTACTTC.

The sample holds many counts of this clonotype. This chain links TRBV2 with TRBJ2-3; D not resolved. Germline V CDR1 and CDR2: SNHLY, FYNNEI. The CDR3 length is 17 residues. The germline V and J ends were trimmed by 3 bases and 2 bases, with 18 bases remaining between them. This chain's CDR3 is CASSEVSAVRATDTQYF. In nucleotides, the CDR3 is TGTGCCAGCAGTGAGGTATCGGCGGTCCGGGCCACAGATACGCAGTATTTT.

This clonotype has a handful of counts. This chain connects TRBV5-5 to TRBJ2-3; maybe TRBD1 (6 bases). Germline-derived CDR1 and CDR2 are SGHKS and YYEKEE (reference sequence). Trimming stripped 4 bases from V and 0 bases from J, with 9 bases between. CDR3 length: 14 amino acids. CDR3 amino acids: CASSETGSTDTQYF. CDR3 in DNA: TGTGCCAGCAGCGAAACAGGGAGCACAGATACGCAGTATTTT.

This clonotype has just a few counts. The chain has TRBV20-1 and TRBJ2-2, with 14 positions matching TRBD2. V lost 3 bases and J lost 7; bases outside the gene matches: 7. The CDR3 runs to 16 residues. CDR1 and CDR2 from the germline V gene are DFQATT and SNEGSKA (reference sequence). CDR3 sequence: CSARGLAGDRNGELFF. DNA for the CDR3: TGCAGTGCTAGGGGACTAGCGGGAGATCGGAACGGGGAGCTGTTTTTT.

This clonotype was detected only a few times. The chain employs TRBV18 and TRBJ1-3; 7 nucleotides align to TRBD1. The ends lost 3 bases at V and 1 base at J; junction bases unmatched: 0. The length of the CDR3 is 14 residues. From germline, CDR1 is KGHSH and CDR2 LQKENI. In DNA, the CDR3 is TGTGCCAGCTCACCGGACAGGTCTGGAAACACCATATATTTT. Amino acid sequence: CASSPDRSGNTIYF.

This clonotype occurred many times. The chain combines TRBV29-1 with TRBJ2-1; TRBD2 agrees at 8 bases. Germline V lookup: CDR1 SQVTM, CDR2 ANQGSEA. The CDR3 contains 15 residues. V trimming: 6 bases; J trimming: 4 bases; junction bases outside the gene matches: 11. CDR3 nucleotides: TGCAGCGTCACCGCTAGCGGGCGGCTGTACAATGAGCAGTTCTTC. This sequence encodes CSVTASGRLYNEQFF.

This clonotype was observed a handful of times. This chain joins TRBV5-1 and TRBJ2-5, with D possibly matching TRBD1 (6 bases). V lost 3 bases to trimming and J lost 5 bases, with 17 bases between them. There are 15 residues in the CDR3. Germline-derived CDR1 and CDR2 are SGHRS and YFSETQ. The CDR3 spells CASSSTTGRYETQYF. CDR3 nucleotides: TGCGCCAGCAGCTCAACCACAGGGCGCTATGAGACCCAGTACTTC.

The genes are TRBV6-5 and TRBJ1-3; D perhaps matches TRBD1 (5 bases). Trimming removed 2 bases from V and 1 base from J, with 6 bases in between. Looked up from germline, CDR1 is MNHEY and CDR2 is SVGAGI. This CDR3 spans 14 amino acids. The DNA for the CDR3 is TGTGCCAGCAGTTACGGGGGTTCTGGAAACACCATATATTTT. Translation: CASSYGGSGNTIYF.

This clonotype occurred many times. V gene TRBV20-1 combines with J gene TRBJ2-1; 12 bases map to TRBD1. The CDR3 runs 14 residues. Trimming removed 6 bases from V and 8 bases from J; junction bases left unmatched: 8. Germline values: CDR1 DFQATT, CDR2 SNEGSKA (reference sequence). CDR3 loop: CSAERGTGGDEQFF. The CDR3 DNA reads TGCAGTGCAGAACGGGGGACAGGGGGCGATGAGCAGTTCTTC.